This TCR beta chain is from a study of naive and memory T cell subsets. Cells stained for CD3, CD4, CD8, CD45RA and CD27 were sorted into four subsets. CD45RA-CD27- cells were effector memory; CD45RA+CD27- cells were EMRA. An equimolar mix of two oligonucleotides served as the beta constant-region primer for TRBC1 and TRBC2. Ligated cDNA was amplified by four rounds of PCR with nested alpha and beta constant-region primers and SP2. TCRdb ran MiXCR on the UMI-ligation and nested PCR reads and lists one entry per CDR3 protein. Seen here are 30,000 to 40,000 distinct CDR3 sequences, under 20% observed once, and the top ten hold more than 3%. The sequenced material came from effector memory CD4+ T cells from blood. Subset indicated: effector memory, CD45RA- CD27-. This receptor was identified in a human donor in good health.

The CDR3 is CASKDGTSGAYEQYF. The CDR3 bases are TGTGCCAGCAAGGACGGGACTAGCGGAGCCTACGAGCAGTACTTC. This chain uses TRBV7-2 with TRBJ2-7, with 11 bases that match TRBD2. Germline CDR1 and CDR2: SGHTA and FQGNSA. The CDR3 is 15 amino acids. Unmatched junction bases numbered 7, after V lost 7 bases and J lost 2 bases.